This TCR beta chain was captured by sequencing in a study of response to subunit inactivated influenza vaccine. The germline V gene has CDR1 SGHVS and CDR2 FQNEAQ. The CDR3 contains 13 residues. V lost 5 bases, J lost 2 bases, and 10 bases lay in between. MiXCR was run by TCRdb on the RT-PCR reads, yielding one entry per CDR3 protein. In the table there are about 540,000 distinct CDR3 sequences, roughly a quarter of which are singletons. The sample also formed part of further work on T cells expressing NK-cell markers. That study reports: A 5'RACE template switching approach incorporating UMIs was used to make TCR beta cDNA. The study left the HCMV specificity of expanded NKG2C+ T cell clones unresolved.

This specimen was CD4+ T cells sorted from PBMCs, taken 11 to 12 days after vaccination. The chain uses TRBV7-8 and TRBJ2-7; no reliable D call. The TCR originated in a man aged 45-60 years who received an inactivated influenza vaccine. The CDR3 sequence is CASSPFGAYEQYF. The CDR3 DNA follows: TGTGCCAGCAGCCCGTTTGGGGCCTACGAGCAGTACTTC.